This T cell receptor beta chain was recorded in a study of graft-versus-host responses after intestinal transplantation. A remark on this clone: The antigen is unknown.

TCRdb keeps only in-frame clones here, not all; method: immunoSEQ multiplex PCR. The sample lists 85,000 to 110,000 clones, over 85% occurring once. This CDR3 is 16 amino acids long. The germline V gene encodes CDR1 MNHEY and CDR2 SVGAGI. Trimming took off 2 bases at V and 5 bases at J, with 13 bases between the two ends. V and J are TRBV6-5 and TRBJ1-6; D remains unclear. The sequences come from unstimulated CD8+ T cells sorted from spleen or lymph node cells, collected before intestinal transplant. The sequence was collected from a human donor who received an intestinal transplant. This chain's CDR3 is CASSYGWKSHNSPLHF. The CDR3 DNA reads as TGTGCCAGCAGTTACGGTTGGAAGTCCCATAATTCACCCCTCCACTTT.